These 8 T cell receptor beta chains were all obtained from the same sample, sequenced in a study of monozygotic twins with inflammatory bowel disease. Each CDR3 protein gets one entry in TCRdb, which reprocessed the 5' RACE reads and gives no DNA. In total, the table holds 170,000 or so distinct CDR3 sequences. Material for sequencing was blood. These receptors all come from a human donor with ulcerative colitis or Crohn's disease, or a healthy co-twin of an affected twin (not recorded which).

The chain has TRBV20-1 and TRBJ2-3. Germline CDR1 DFQATT, CDR2 SNEGSKA (reference sequence). This CDR3 is built from 12 residues. The CDR3 region is CSASPQTDTQYF.

V usage is TRBV6-2 or TRBV6-3 and J usage is TRBJ2-2; TCRdb designates TRBD1, a call that cannot be tested without DNA. This CDR3 region has 14 residues. Germline values: CDR1 MNHEY, CDR2 SVGEGT. The CDR3 here is CASSQGAPTGELFF.

The chain carries TRBV29-1 and TRBJ2-1; with no DNA, the TCRdb D assignment of TRBD2 cannot be verified. This CDR3 contains 16 residues. Germline V lookup: CDR1 SQVTM, CDR2 ANQGSEA. CDR3 amino acids: CSVALGLAAVQKEQFF.

The rearrangement joins TRBV29-1 to TRBJ2-7; TCRdb picks TRBD1, but there is no DNA to check that call. Germline V gene data show CDR1 as SQVTM and CDR2 as ANQGSEA. The CDR3 loop spans 14 amino acids. This CDR3 is CSVDGQGGSYEQYF.

The chain couples TRBV9 to TRBJ1-3. There are 13 residues in the CDR3. The germline gives CDR1 SGDLS, CDR2 YYNGEE. The CDR3 loop reads CASSAPSGNTIYF.

The V call is TRBV5-1, the J call TRBJ1-6; the D call from TCRdb, TRBD1, cannot be confirmed without DNA. CDR1 and CDR2 from the germline V gene are SGHRS and YFSETQ. The CDR3 is 16 amino acids. This CDR3 reads CASSLQIGTLNSPLHF.

The chain is built from TRBV4-1 and TRBJ1-2. This CDR3 region has 14 residues. Looked up from germline, CDR1 is MGHRA and CDR2 is YSYEKL. The CDR3 is CASSPSAFEDGYTF.

V usage is TRBV18 and J usage is TRBJ1-1. The CDR3 is made up of 13 amino acids. In germline, CDR1 is KGHSH, CDR2 LQKENI. The chain's CDR3 is CASSPPYSQEAFF. The variable domain in full, completed from reference TRBV18 and TRBJ1-1, reads NAGVMQNPRHLVRRRGQEARLRCSPMKGHSHVYWYRQLPEEGLKFMVYLQKENIIDESGMPKERFSAEFPKEGPSILRIQQVVRGDSAAYFCASSPPYSQEAFFGQGTRLTVV.